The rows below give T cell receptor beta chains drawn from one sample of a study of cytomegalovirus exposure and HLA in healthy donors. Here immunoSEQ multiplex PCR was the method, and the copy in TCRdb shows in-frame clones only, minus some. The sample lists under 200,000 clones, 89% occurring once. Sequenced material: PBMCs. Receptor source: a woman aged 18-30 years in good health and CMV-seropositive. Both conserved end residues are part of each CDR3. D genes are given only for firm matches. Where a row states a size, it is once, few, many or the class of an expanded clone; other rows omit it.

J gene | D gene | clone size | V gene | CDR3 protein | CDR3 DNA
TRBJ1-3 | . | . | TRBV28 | CASSLMGASGNTIYF | TGTGCCAGCAGTCTGATGGGGGCGTCTGGAAACACCATATATTTT
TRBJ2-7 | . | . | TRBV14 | CASSFTRDNTYEQYF | TGTGCCAGCAGCTTTACCAGGGACAACACCTACGAGCAGTACTTC
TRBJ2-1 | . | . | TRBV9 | CASSTRTRGGDEQFF | TGTGCCAGCAGCACCAGGACTAGGGGGGGCGATGAGCAGTTCTTC
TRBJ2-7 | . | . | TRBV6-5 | CASAPSVVSSYEQYF | TGTGCCAGCGCCCCTAGCGTCGTCAGCTCCTACGAGCAGTACTTC
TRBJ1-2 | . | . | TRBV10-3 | CAISESYRDYGYTF | TGTGCCATCAGTGAGTCGTATCGGGATTATGGCTACACCTTC
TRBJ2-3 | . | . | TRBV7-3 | CASSLERADTQYF | TGTGCCAGCAGCCTCGAGAGGGCAGATACGCAGTATTTT
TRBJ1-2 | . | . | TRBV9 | CATSHTTGNYGYTF | TGTGCCACCTCGCATACGACAGGCAACTATGGCTACACCTTC
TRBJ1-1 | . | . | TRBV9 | CASSVGGYGTEAFF | TGTGCCAGCAGCGTGGGGGGGTATGGCACTGAAGCTTTCTTT
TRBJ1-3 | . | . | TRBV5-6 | CASSLAGRSSGNTIYF | TGTGCCAGCAGCTTAGCCGGCCGGAGCTCTGGAAACACCATATATTTT
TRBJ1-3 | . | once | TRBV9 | CASSVGFSGNTIYF | TGTGCCAGCAGCGTAGGGTTTAGTGGAAACACCATATATTTT
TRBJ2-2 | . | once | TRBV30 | CAWIPGVGQGNTGELFF | TGTGCCTGGATCCCTGGGGTCGGCCAGGGGAACACCGGGGAGCTGTTTTTT